The clone carrying this T cell receptor (beta chain) has more than one count but fewer than ten. Its antigen is not known. A much bigger clone sits one base away, suggesting this may be a read error. The CDR3 ends on some other residue instead of the conserved phenylalanine or tryptophan, so this is likely a read error. This sample is part of a study of tumor and adjacent non-tumor tissue in lung cancer. Study information: On average, productive TCRbeta reads reached some 4.2 million per sample. Study-level results: Patients with more diverse tumor TCRs had worse survival. In normal lung, the top 100 clones were significantly more dominant than in tumor.

The ends lost 6 bases at V and 7 bases at J; junction bases unmatched: 4. CDR3 size: 13 residues. Germline-derived CDR1 and CDR2 are SQVTM and ANQGSEA. This sample's RNA came from whole unsorted tissue. Three rounds of nested PCR, following a modified ARM-PCR protocol, produced the TCRbeta library. In TCRdb, the multiplex PCR reads were re-called with MiXCR into one record per CDR3 protein. The sample holds some 84,000 distinct CDR3 sequences, more than 60% seen once. This sequence joins TRBV29-1 and TRBJ2-2; 11 positions agree with TRBD1. The sequenced material came from lung tumor tissue. This sequence was found in a man aged 65 to 85 with non-small cell lung cancer. CDR3 region: CSVPGTGGGELFL. CDR3 nucleotides: TGCAGCGTACCCGGGACAGGGGGCGGGGAGCTGTTTCTT.